This T cell receptor beta chain was recovered during a study of T cell clones after liver transplantation. The overall study: Three of the eight recipients were HCV-positive; the rest had non-autoimmune, non-viral transplant indications. General study findings and limits: In a couple of subjects, few donor cells limited the measurable donor-reactive repertoire. Small, mixed patient groups and varying post-transplant times limit these conclusions.

A remark on this clone: Its antigen is unknown.

CDR1 and CDR2 from the germline V gene are MNHNS and SASEGT. V was pared by 1 base and J by 0 bases, with 10 bases between. The CDR3 has 16 amino acids. Assay used: immunoSEQ multiplex PCR; TCRdb lists only in-frame clones, some missing. The profile shows over 8,500 clones, 71% of them singletons. The chain joins TRBV6-1 to TRBJ1-3; D is unresolved. The TCR comes from a human patient who received a liver transplant. Some T cells here may be from the graft donor. Sequencing used CD4+ T cells from blood, obtained 32 months after liver transplant. The CDR3 reads CASSEEAGVSGNTIYF. For the CDR3, the DNA is TGTGCCAGCAGTGAAGAAGCAGGAGTCTCTGGAAACACCATATATTTT.